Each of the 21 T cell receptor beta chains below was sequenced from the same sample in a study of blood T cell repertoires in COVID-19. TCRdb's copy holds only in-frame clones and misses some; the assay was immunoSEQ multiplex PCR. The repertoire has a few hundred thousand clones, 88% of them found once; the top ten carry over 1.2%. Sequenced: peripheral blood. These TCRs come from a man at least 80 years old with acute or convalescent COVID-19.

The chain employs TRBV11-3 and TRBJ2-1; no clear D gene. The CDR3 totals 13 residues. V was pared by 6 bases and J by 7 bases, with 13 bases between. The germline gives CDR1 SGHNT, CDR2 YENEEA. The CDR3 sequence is CASRRIIRNEQFF. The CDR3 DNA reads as TGTGCCAGCAGGCGCATCATTCGAAATGAGCAGTTCTTC.

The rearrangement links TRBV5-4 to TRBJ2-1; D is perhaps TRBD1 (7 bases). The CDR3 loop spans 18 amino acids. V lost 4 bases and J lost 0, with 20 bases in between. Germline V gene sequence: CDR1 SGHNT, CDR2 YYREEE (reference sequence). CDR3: CASSQEGANLRSYNEQFF. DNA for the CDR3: TGTGCCAGCAGCCAGGAGGGGGCCAATTTGCGCTCCTACAATGAGCAGTTCTTC.

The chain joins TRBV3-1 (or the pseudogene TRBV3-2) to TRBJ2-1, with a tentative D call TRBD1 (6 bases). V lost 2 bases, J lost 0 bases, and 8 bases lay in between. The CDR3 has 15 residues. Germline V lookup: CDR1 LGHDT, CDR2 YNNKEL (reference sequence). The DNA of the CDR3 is TGTGCCAGCAGCCAATGGACAGTCTCCTACAATGAGCAGTTCTTC. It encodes CASSQWTVSYNEQFF.

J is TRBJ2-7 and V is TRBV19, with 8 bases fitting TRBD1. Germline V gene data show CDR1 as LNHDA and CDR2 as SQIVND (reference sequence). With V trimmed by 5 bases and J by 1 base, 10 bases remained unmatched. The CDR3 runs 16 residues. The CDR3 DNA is TGTGCCAGTAGTCCCTCGCGAGACAGGGGATCCTACGAGCAGTACTTC. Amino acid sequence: CASSPSRDRGSYEQYF.

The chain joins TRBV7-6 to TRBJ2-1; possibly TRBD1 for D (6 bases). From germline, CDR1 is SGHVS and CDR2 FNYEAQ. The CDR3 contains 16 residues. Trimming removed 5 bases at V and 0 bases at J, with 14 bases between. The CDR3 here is CASSAGVGYSYNEQFF. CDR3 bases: TGTGCCAGCAGCGCAGGGGTTGGTTACTCCTACAATGAGCAGTTCTTC.

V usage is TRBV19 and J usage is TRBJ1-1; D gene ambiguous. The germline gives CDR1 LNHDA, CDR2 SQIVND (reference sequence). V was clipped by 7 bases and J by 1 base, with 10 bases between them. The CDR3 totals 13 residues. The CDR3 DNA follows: TGTGCCAGTACCCAGAACAGGAACACTGAAGCTTTCTTT. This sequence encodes CASTQNRNTEAFF.

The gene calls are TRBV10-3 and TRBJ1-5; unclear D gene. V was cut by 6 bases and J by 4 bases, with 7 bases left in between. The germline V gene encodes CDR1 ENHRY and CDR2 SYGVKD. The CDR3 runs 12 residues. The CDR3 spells CAISTGNQPQHF. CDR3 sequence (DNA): TGTGCCATCAGCACCGGGAATCAGCCCCAGCATTTT.

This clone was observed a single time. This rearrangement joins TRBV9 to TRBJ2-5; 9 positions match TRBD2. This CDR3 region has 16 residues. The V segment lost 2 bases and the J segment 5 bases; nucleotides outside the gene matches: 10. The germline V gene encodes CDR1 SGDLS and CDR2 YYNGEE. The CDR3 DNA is TGTGCCAGCAGCGTGACGCATAGCGGGGGTTGGGAGACCCAGTACTTC. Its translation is CASSVTHSGGWETQYF. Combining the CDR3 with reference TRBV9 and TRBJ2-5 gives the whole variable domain DSGVTQTPKHLITATGQRVTLRCSPRSGDLSVYWYQQSLDQGLQFLIQYYNGEERAKGNILERFSAQQFPDLHSELNLSSLELGDSALYFCASSVTHSGGWETQYFGPGTRLLVL.

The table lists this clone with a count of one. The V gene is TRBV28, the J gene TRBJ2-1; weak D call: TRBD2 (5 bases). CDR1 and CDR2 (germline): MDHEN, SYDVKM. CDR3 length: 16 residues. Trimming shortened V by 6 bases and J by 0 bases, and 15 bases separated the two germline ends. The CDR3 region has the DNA TGTGCCAGCAGCCTTTTGTCGGGGAGCTCCTACAATGAGCAGTTCTTC. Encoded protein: CASSLLSGSSYNEQFF.

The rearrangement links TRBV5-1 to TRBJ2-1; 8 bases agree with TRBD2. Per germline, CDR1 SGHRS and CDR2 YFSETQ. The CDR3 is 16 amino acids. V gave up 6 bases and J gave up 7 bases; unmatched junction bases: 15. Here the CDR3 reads CASKREGMQGGNEQFF. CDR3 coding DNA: TGCGCCAGCAAACGGGAGGGAATGCAGGGAGGGAATGAGCAGTTCTTC.

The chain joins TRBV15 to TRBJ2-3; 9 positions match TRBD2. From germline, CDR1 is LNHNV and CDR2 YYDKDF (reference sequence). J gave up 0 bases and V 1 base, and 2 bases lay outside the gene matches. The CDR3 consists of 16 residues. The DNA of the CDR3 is TGTGCCACCAGCAGAGGACTAGCGGAAAGCACAGATACGCAGTATTTT. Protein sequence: CATSRGLAESTDTQYF.

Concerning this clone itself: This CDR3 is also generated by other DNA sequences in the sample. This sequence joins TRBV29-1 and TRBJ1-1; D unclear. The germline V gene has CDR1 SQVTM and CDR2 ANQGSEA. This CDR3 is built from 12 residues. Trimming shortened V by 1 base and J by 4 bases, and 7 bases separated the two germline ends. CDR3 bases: TGCAGCGTTGAAGGCGGTGCCACTGAAGCTTTCTTT. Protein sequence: CSVEGGATEAFF.

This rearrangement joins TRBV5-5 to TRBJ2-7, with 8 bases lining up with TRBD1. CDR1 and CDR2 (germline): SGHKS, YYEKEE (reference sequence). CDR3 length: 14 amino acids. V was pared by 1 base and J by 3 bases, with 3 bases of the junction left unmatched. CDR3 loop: CASSLNRGYYEQYF. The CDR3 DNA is TGTGCCAGCAGCTTGAACAGGGGGTACTACGAGCAGTACTTC.

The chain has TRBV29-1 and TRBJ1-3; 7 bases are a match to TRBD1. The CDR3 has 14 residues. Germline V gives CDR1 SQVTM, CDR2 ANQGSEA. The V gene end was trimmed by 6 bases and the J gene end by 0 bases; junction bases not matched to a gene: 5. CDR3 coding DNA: TGCAGCGTGGGGGACAGTGCCTCTGGAAACACCATATATTTT. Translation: CSVGDSASGNTIYF. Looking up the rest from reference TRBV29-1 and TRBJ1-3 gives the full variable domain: SAVISQKPSRDICQRGTSLTIQCQVDSQVTMMFWYRQQPGQSLTLIATANQGSEATYESGFVIDKFPISRPNLTFSTLTVSNMSPEDSSIYLCSVGDSASGNTIYFGEGSWLTVV.

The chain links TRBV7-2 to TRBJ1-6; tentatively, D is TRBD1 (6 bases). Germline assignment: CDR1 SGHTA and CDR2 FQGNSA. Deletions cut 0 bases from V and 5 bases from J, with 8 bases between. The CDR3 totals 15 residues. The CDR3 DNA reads TGTGCCAGCAGCTTAGCTGGACAGAATAATTCACCCCTCCACTTT. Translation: CASSLAGQNNSPLHF.

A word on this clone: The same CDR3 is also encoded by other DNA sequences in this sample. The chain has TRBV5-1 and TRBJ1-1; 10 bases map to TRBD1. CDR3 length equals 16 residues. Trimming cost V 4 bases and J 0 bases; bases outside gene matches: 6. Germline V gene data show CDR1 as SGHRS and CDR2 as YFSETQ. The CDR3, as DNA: TGCGCCAGCAGCCCGAGGACAGGGGGGCTGAACACTGAAGCTTTCTTT. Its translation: CASSPRTGGLNTEAFF.

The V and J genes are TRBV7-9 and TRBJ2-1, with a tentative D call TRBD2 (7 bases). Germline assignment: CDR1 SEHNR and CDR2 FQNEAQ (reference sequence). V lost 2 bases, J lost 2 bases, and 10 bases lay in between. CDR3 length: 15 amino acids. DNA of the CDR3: TGTGCCAGCAGCTTACGAGGGGGGGCCTACAATGAGCAGTTCTTC. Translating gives CASSLRGGAYNEQFF. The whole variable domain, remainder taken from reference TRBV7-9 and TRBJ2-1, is DTGVSQNPRHKITKRGQNVTFRCDPISEHNRLYWYRQTLGQGPEFLTYFQNEAQLEKSRLLSDRFSAERPKGSFSTLEIQRTEQGDSAMYLCASSLRGGAYNEQFFGPGTRLTVL.

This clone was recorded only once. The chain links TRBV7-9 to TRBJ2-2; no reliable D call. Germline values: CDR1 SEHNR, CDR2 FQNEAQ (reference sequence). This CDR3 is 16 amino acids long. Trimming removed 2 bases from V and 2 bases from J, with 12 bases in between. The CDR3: CASSLWYSPNTGELFF. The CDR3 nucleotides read TGTGCCAGCAGCTTATGGTATAGCCCTAACACCGGGGAGCTGTTTTTT.

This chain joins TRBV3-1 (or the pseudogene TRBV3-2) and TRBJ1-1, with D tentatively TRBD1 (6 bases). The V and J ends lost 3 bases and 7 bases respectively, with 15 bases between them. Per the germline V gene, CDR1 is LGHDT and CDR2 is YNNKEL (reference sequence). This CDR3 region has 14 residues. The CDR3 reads CASSHPHRVGEAFF. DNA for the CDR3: TGTGCCAGCAGCCACCCTCACAGGGTAGGTGAAGCTTTCTTT.

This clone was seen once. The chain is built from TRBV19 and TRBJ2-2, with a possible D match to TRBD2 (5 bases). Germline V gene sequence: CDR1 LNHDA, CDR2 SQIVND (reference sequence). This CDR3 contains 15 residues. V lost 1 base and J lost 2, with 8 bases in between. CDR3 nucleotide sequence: TGTGCCAGTAGTATAGTCGGGATTAACACCGGGGAGCTGTTTTTT. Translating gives CASSIVGINTGELFF. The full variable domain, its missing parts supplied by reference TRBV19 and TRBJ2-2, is DGGITQSPKYLFRKEGQNVTLSCEQNLNHDAMYWYRQDPGQGLRLIYYSQIVNDFQKGDIAEGYSVSREKKESFPLTVTSAQKNPTAFYLCASSIVGINTGELFFGEGSRLTVL.

CDR3 region: CASSFSGGTTEQYF. The CDR3 DNA follows: TGTGCCAGCAGCTTCAGCGGGGGGACGACCGAGCAGTACTTC. V gene TRBV11-1 combines with J gene TRBJ2-7, with 9 positions matching TRBD2. Germline V gene data show CDR1 as SGHAT and CDR2 as FQDESV (reference sequence). V trimming: 3 bases; J trimming: 6 bases; junction bases outside the gene matches: 6. CDR3 size: 14 residues.